This T cell receptor (beta chain) came from a study of early T cells in non-severe SARS-CoV-2 infection. TCRdb reanalysed the 5' RACE reads using MiXCR and keeps one entry per CDR3 protein. Of around 67,000 distinct CDR3 sequences listed, around 10% are singletons. This clonotype was seen repeatedly, ten times or more. V gave up 8 bases and J gave up 0 bases, with 14 bases separating them. The germline CDR1 and CDR2 sequences are MGHDK and SYGVNS. CDR3 length: 15 residues. The chain uses TRBV25-1 and TRBJ1-3; D is possibly TRBD1 (6 bases). This TCR derives from an adult who was a healthcare worker with PCR-confirmed SARS-CoV-2 infection or an uninfected control (not recorded which). The sequenced sample was whole blood, obtained at baseline. The DNA of the CDR3 is TGTGCCAGCCATTCAGGGGCCAGCTCTGGAAACACCATATATTTT. Translation gives CASHSGASSGNTIYF.